A selection of T cell receptor beta chains follows, all from one sample in a study of cytomegalovirus exposure and HLA in healthy donors. The protocol was immunoSEQ multiplex PCR, while the TCRdb copy is restricted to in-frame clones and leaves out a portion. This sample has around 300,000 clones, with around two thirds found just once. The specimen sequenced was PBMCs. Source of these receptors: a female donor in good health and CMV-seronegative. CDR3s include the opening cysteine and the closing phenylalanine or tryptophan. The order of the fields is CDR3 length, clone size, V gene, J gene, CDR3 protein. Size tells how often a clone was seen (once, few, many) or the class of an expanded clone, and some rows leave it out.

len: 18
abundance: NA
v_gene: TRBV28
j_gene: NA
CDR3aa: CASSYSIDGTSAIYEQYF

len: 19
abundance: NA
v_gene: TRBV27
j_gene: TRBJ1-1
CDR3aa: CASSPPSGTGGIKNTEAFF

len: 14
abundance: few
v_gene: TRBV6-5
j_gene: TRBJ1-2
CDR3aa: CASTPSWGGYGYTF

len: 15
abundance: NA
v_gene: TRBV19
j_gene: TRBJ2-7
CDR3aa: CASSIAAAAWNEQYF

len: 13
abundance: NA
v_gene: TRBV6-5
j_gene: NA
CDR3aa: CASSPPGSYEQYF

len: 14
abundance: NA
v_gene: TRBV27
j_gene: TRBJ1-3
CDR3aa: CASRTQGTGNTIYF

len: 15
abundance: NA
v_gene: TRBV9
j_gene: TRBJ2-3
CDR3aa: CASSAREGSTDTQYF

len: 12
abundance: NA
v_gene: TRBV6-1
j_gene: TRBJ1-5
CDR3aa: CASSISNQPQHF

len: 14
abundance: NA
v_gene: TRBV6-4
j_gene: TRBJ2-1
CDR3aa: CASSLAGADNEQFF

len: 15
abundance: NA
v_gene: TRBV11-2
j_gene: TRBJ2-1
CDR3aa: CASSPGQGAYNEQFF

len: 13
abundance: NA
v_gene: TRBV19
j_gene: TRBJ2-3
CDR3aa: CASTPDGGDTQYF

len: 14
abundance: NA
v_gene: TRBV2
j_gene: TRBJ2-1
CDR3aa: CASRGTSGYNEQFF

len: 17
abundance: NA
v_gene: TRBV2
j_gene: TRBJ2-5
CDR3aa: CASSEWLAPGAKETQYF

len: 15
abundance: NA
v_gene: TRBV7-6
j_gene: TRBJ1-1
CDR3aa: CASSQMGQGGAEAFF

len: 17
abundance: NA
v_gene: TRBV6-1
j_gene: TRBJ2-2
CDR3aa: CASSEASWQGYTGELFF

len: 15
abundance: NA
v_gene: TRBV19
j_gene: TRBJ1-5
CDR3aa: CASRWGTARNQPQHF

len: 13
abundance: NA
v_gene: TRBV29-1
j_gene: TRBJ1-5
CDR3aa: CSVEGQGNQPQHF

len: 16
abundance: NA
v_gene: TRBV5-4
j_gene: TRBJ1-1
CDR3aa: CASSITGTGEYTEAFF

len: 17
abundance: NA
v_gene: TRBV4-1
j_gene: TRBJ1-3
CDR3aa: CASSQVFVKRSGNTIYF

len: 16
abundance: NA
v_gene: TRBV12-5
j_gene: TRBJ2-5
CDR3aa: CASGLVLGSGKETQYF

len: 15
abundance: NA
v_gene: TRBV2
j_gene: TRBJ2-7
CDR3aa: CASRRLAGLSYEQYF

len: 20
abundance: NA
v_gene: TRBV5-4
j_gene: TRBJ2-2
CDR3aa: CASSSSSTLAGGVNTGELFF

len: 13
abundance: once
v_gene: TRBV2
j_gene: TRBJ1-1
CDR3aa: CASRGDREVAAFF

len: 15
abundance: NA
v_gene: TRBV28
j_gene: TRBJ2-3
CDR3aa: CANSKRGEWADTQYF

len: 13
abundance: NA
v_gene: TRBV11-2
j_gene: TRBJ2-5
CDR3aa: CASSLSYQETQYF

len: 12
abundance: NA
v_gene: TRBV14
j_gene: TRBJ2-7
CDR3aa: CASSRARPEQYF

len: 15
abundance: NA
v_gene: TRBV27
j_gene: TRBJ2-2
CDR3aa: CASSPGTGYTGELFF

len: 14
abundance: NA
v_gene: TRBV28
j_gene: TRBJ1-3
CDR3aa: CASSLMASGNTIYF

len: 15
abundance: NA
v_gene: TRBV5-5
j_gene: TRBJ1-5
CDR3aa: CASSSAFRGPGTQHF

len: 16
abundance: NA
v_gene: TRBV7-8
j_gene: TRBJ2-7
CDR3aa: CASSPALGQGGVGQYF

len: 14
abundance: NA
v_gene: TRBV7-9
j_gene: TRBJ2-3
CDR3aa: CASSFAAGGDTQYF

len: 15
abundance: NA
v_gene: TRBV19
j_gene: TRBJ1-1
CDR3aa: CASSTAGQVNTEAFF

len: 10
abundance: NA
v_gene: TRBV6-1
j_gene: TRBJ1-2
CDR3aa: CASSYYGYPF

len: 14
abundance: NA
v_gene: TRBV7-8
j_gene: TRBJ2-1
CDR3aa: CASSDAAGGHEQFF

len: 14
abundance: NA
v_gene: TRBV5-1
j_gene: TRBJ2-1
CDR3aa: CASSFLSKENEQFF

len: 14
abundance: NA
v_gene: TRBV5-1
j_gene: TRBJ2-6
CDR3aa: CASRSVAGANVLTF

len: 18
abundance: few
v_gene: TRBV10-2
j_gene: TRBJ2-2
CDR3aa: CASSEAWREAGGTGELFF